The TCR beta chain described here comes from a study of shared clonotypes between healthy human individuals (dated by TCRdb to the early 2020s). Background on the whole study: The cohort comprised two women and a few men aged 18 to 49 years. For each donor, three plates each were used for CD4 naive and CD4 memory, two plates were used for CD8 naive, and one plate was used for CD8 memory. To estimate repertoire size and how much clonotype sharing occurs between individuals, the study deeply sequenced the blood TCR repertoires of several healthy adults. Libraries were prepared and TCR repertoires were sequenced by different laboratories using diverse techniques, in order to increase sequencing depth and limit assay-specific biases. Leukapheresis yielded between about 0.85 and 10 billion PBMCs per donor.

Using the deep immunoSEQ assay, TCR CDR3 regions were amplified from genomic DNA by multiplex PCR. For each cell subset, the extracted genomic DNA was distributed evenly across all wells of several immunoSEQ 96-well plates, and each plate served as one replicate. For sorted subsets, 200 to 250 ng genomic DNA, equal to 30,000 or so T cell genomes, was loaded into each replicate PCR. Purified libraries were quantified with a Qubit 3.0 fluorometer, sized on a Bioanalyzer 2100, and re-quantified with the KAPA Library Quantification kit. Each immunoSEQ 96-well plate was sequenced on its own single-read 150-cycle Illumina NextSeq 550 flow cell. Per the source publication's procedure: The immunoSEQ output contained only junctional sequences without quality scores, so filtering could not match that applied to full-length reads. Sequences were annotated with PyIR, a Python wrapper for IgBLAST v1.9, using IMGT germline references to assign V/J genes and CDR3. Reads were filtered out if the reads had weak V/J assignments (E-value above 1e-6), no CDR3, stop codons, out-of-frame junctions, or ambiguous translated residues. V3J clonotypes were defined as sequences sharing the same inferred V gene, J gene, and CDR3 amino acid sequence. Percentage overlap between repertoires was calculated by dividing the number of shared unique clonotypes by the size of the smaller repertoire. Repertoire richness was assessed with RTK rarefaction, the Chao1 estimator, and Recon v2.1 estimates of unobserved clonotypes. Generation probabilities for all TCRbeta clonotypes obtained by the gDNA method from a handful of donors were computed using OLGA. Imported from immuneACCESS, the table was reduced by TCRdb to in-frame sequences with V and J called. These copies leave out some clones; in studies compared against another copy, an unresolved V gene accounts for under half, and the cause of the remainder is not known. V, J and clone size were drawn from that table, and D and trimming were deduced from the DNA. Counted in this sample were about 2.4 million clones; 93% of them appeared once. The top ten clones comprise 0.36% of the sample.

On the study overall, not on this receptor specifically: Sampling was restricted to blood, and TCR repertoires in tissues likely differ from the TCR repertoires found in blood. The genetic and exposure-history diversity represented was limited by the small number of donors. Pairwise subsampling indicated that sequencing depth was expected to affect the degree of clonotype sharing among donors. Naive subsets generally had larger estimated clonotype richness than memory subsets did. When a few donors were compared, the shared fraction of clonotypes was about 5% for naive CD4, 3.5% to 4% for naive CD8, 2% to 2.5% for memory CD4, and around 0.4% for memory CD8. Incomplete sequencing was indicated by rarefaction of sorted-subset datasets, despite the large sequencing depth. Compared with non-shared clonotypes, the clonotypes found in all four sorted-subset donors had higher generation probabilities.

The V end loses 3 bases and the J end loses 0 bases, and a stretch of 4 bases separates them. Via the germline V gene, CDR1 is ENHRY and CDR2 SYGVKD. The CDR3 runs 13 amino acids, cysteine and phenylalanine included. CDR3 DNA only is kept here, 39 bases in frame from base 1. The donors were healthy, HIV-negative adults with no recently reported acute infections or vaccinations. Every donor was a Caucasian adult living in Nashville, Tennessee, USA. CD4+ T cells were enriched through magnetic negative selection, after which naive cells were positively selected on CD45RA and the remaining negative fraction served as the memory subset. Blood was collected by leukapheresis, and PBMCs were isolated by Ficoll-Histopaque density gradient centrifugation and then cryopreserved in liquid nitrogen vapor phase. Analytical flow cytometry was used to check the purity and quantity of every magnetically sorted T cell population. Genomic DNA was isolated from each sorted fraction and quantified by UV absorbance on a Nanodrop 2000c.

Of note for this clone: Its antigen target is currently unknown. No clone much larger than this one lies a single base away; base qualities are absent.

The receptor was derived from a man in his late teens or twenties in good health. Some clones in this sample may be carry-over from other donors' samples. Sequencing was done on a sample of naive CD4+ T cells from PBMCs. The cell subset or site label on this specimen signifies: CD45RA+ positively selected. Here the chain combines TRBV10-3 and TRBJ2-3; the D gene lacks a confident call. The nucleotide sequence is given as TGTGCCATCAGTGACAGTAGCACAGATACGCAGTATTTT. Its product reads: CAISDSSTDTQYF.